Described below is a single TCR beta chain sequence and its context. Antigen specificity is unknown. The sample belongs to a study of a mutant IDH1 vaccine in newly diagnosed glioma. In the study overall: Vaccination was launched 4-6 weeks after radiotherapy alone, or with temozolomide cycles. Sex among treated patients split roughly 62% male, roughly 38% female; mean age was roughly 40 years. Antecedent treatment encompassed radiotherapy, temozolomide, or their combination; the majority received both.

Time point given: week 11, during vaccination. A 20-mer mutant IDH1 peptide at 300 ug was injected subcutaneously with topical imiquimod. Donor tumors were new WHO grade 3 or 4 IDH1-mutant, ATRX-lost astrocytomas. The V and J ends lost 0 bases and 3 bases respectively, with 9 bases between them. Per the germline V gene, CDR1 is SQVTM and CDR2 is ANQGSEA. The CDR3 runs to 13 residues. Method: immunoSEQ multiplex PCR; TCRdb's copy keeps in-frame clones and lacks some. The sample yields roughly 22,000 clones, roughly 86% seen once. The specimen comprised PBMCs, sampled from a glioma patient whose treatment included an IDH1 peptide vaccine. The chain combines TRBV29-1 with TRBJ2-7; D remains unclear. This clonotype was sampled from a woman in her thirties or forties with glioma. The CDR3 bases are TGCAGCGTTGAAGAGGGGTCAGTCTACGAGCAGTACTTC. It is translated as CSVEEGSVYEQYF.